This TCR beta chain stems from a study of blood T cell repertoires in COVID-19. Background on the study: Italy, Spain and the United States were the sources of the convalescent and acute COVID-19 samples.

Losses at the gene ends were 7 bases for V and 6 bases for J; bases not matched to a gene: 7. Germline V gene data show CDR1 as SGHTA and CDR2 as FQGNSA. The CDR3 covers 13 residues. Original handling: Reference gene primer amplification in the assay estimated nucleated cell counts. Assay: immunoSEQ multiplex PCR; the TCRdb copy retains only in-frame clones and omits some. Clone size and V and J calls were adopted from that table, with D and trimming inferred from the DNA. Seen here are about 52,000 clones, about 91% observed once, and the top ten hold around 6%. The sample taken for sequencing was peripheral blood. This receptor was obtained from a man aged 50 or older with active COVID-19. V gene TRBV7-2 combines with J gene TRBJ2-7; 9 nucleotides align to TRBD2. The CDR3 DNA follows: TGTGCCAGCACATCCCTAGCGGGAACCGAGCAGTACTTC. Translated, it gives CASTSLAGTEQYF.